This T cell receptor beta chain is from a study of blood T cell repertoires in COVID-19. Looking at the study overall: There were acute and convalescent COVID-19 samples, and they came from the United States, Italy and Spain. The analysed material was cDNA or gDNA that came from T cells, B-cell-depleted T cells, or PBMCs.

Germline CDR1 is SQVTM and CDR2 is ANQGSEA. The CDR3 has 18 amino acids. Trimming cost V 1 base and J 0 bases; bases outside gene matches: 9. In the original processing: Scientists estimated how many nucleated cells there were by amplifying reference gene primers. Repertoires were generated with immunoSEQ multiplex PCR, while TCRdb's copy carries only in-frame clones and drops some. Clone size and the V and J calls come from that table; the DNA yielded D and trimming. The profile shows 200,000 to 250,000 clones, more than 75% of them singletons. Seattle researchers signed up patients amid active infection and tracked them longitudinally.

V gene TRBV29-1 combines with J gene TRBJ2-6, with TRBD1 matching over 7 bases. The sequencing input was peripheral blood. The source of this sequence is a woman in her 70s with COVID-19, enrolled during active disease. The CDR3 nucleotides are TGCAGCGTTGAAGGACGGACAGGAGAGAGCTCTGGGGCCAACGTCCTGACTTTC. Protein product: CSVEGRTGESSGANVLTF.